Below are 31 T cell receptor beta chains sequenced from a single sample in a study of cytomegalovirus exposure and HLA in healthy donors. The data were produced by immunoSEQ multiplex PCR, yet TCRdb's version contains in-frame clones alone and is incomplete. The table shows roughly 59,000 clones, with 85% to 95% occurring only once. Specimen: PBMCs. The receptors were gathered from a woman aged 18-35 years in good health and CMV-seropositive.

The CDR3 spells CASSEVRGFDEQFF. CDR3 nucleotides: TGTGCCAGCAGTGAGGTTCGGGGGTTCGATGAGCAGTTCTTC. The gene calls are TRBV2 and TRBJ2-1, with D possibly TRBD2 on 6 matching bases. V lost 3 bases, J lost 8 bases, and 14 bases lay in between. Looked up from germline, CDR1 is SNHLY and CDR2 is FYNNEI. The CDR3 covers 14 residues. Complete variable domain (other parts from reference TRBV2 and TRBJ2-1): EPEVTQTPSHQVTQMGQEVILRCVPISNHLYFYWYRQILGQKVEFLVSFYNNEISEKSEIFDDQFSVERPDGSNFTLKIRSTKLEDSAMYFCASSEVRGFDEQFFGPGTRLTVL.

The chain carries TRBV6-1 and TRBJ2-2, with D unclear. The V gene's germline CDR1 is MNHNS and CDR2 SASEGT. V was trimmed by 6 bases and J by 4 bases, leaving 12 bases between them. This CDR3 has 14 amino acids. The CDR3 DNA sequence: TGTGCCAGCAGGGTAATTATCGGCACCGGGGAGCTGTTTTTT. Translated, it gives CASRVIIGTGELFF.

The chain combines TRBV6-5 with TRBJ2-1; 12 positions match TRBD2. The CDR3 is made up of 16 amino acids. CDR1 and CDR2 (germline): MNHEY, SVGAGI. V shed 2 bases, J shed 5 bases, and the junction held 4 bases outside the gene matches. In DNA, the CDR3 is TGTGCCAGCAGTTACGTCGGACTAGCGGGGAACAATGAGCAGTTCTTC. The encoded protein is CASSYVGLAGNNEQFF.

This chain uses TRBV2 with TRBJ1-4; D possibly corresponds to TRBD1 (6 bases). V was trimmed by 4 bases and J by 8 bases, leaving 14 bases between them. The CDR3 totals 14 residues. In germline, CDR1 is SNHLY, CDR2 FYNNEI. The CDR3 region is CASSVQGPREKLFF. CDR3 DNA sequence: TGTGCCAGCAGTGTTCAGGGGCCAAGGGAAAAACTGTTTTTT.

The chain is built from TRBV27 and TRBJ2-7, with D uncertain. V dropped 6 bases and J dropped 1 base, with 19 bases sitting between them. CDR1 is MNHEY and CDR2 is SMNVEV in the germline V gene (reference sequence). This CDR3 comprises 16 residues. The CDR3 coding sequence is TGTGCCAGCAGACGCACCTACGCTCGGTTATCCTACGAGCAGTACTTC. Residues: CASRRTYARLSYEQYF.

The chain employs TRBV7-3 and TRBJ2-1, with 8 positions matching TRBD1. The V and J ends lost 7 bases and 7 bases, in that order; junction bases with no gene match: 9. Germline lookup yields CDR1 SGHTA and CDR2 FQGTGA. This CDR3 has 14 amino acids. DNA for the CDR3: TGTGCCAGCAACGGGGAACAGGGGGAGAATGAGCAGTTCTTC. This codes for CASNGEQGENEQFF.

This chain uses TRBV27 with TRBJ2-3; TRBD1 might be the D (6 bases). The CDR3 is 18 amino acids. In germline, CDR1 is MNHEY, CDR2 SMNVEV (reference sequence). V lost 2 bases and J lost 1, with 19 bases in between. The CDR3 nucleotides read TGTGCCAGCAGTTTACTCGGTGTCCGTGGGGGCGGCACAGATACGCAGTATTTT. Residues: CASSLLGVRGGGTDTQYF.

The V call is TRBV5-1, the J call TRBJ2-3; possible D gene TRBD1, 5 bases. V lost 7 bases to trimming and J lost 1 base, with 16 bases between them. Germline V lookup: CDR1 SGHRS, CDR2 YFSETQ. The CDR3 length is 15 residues. The CDR3 here is CASCSRVVGTDTQYF. The CDR3, as DNA: TGCGCCAGCTGTAGCAGGGTGGTGGGCACAGATACGCAGTATTTT.

CDR3 residues: CATSSTAPGPPYEQYF. In DNA form, the CDR3 reads TGTGCCACCAGCAGTACAGCCCCCGGCCCCCCCTACGAGCAGTACTTC. This chain connects TRBV15 to TRBJ2-7; D is unresolved. Germline V gene lookup returns CDR1 LNHNV and CDR2 YYDKDF (reference sequence). The CDR3 loop spans 16 amino acids. V lost 3 bases to trimming and J lost 2 bases, with 17 bases between them.

This clone is a singleton in its sample. This chain joins TRBV7-9 and TRBJ2-5; D is ambiguous. The V end was cut by 5 bases, the J end by 5 bases, with 9 bases between. Germline V gene lookup returns CDR1 SEHNR and CDR2 FQNEAQ (reference sequence). This CDR3 has 12 residues. CDR3 sequence reads: CASSPQVETQYF. The DNA of the CDR3 is TGTGCCAGCAGCCCCCAGGTGGAGACCCAGTACTTC.

This clone has a single count. The rearrangement links TRBV4-1 to TRBJ2-3, with a tentative D call TRBD2 (5 bases). CDR3 length: 15 residues. Trimming left V 5 bases short and J 4 bases short, with 16 bases between. CDR1 and CDR2 (germline): MGHRA, YSYEKL. The CDR3: CASSEGGAVSDTQYF. The CDR3 region has the DNA TGCGCCAGCAGCGAAGGAGGTGCGGTTTCAGATACGCAGTATTTT.

The chain carries TRBV15 and TRBJ1-2, with 7 bases matching TRBD1. This CDR3 is 14 amino acids long. V gave up 5 bases and J gave up 8 bases; unmatched junction bases: 11. Germline V gives CDR1 LNHNV, CDR2 YYDKDF (reference sequence). The chain's CDR3 is CATSGWGTVRGYTF. The CDR3 nucleotides are TGTGCCACCAGCGGGTGGGGGACAGTTCGCGGCTACACCTTC.

The chain joins TRBV27 to TRBJ1-3; unclear D gene. Germline CDR1 reads MNHEY; CDR2 reads SMNVEV (reference sequence). Trimming removed 5 bases from V and 0 bases from J, with 11 bases in between. This CDR3 region has 15 residues. CDR3 sequence reads: CASSLTSSSGNTIYF. The CDR3 nucleotides are TGTGCCAGCAGTCTGACATCTTCCTCTGGAAACACCATATATTTT.

This rearrangement joins TRBV7-8 to TRBJ2-1, with 8 bases lining up with TRBD2. The ends lost 5 bases at V and 2 bases at J; junction bases unmatched: 5. This CDR3 region has 15 residues. Germline CDR1 is SGHVS and CDR2 is FQNEAQ. The CDR3 spells CASSSEAGAYNEQFF. DNA of the CDR3: TGTGCCAGCAGCAGTGAAGCGGGAGCCTACAATGAGCAGTTCTTC.

The chain carries TRBV28 and TRBJ1-5; D is perhaps TRBD1 (6 bases). The CDR3 consists of 13 residues. In germline, CDR1 is MDHEN, CDR2 SYDVKM. V lost 6 bases to trimming and J lost 5 bases, with 11 bases between them. The CDR3 coding sequence is TGTGCCAGCAGCTCAACAGGGCATCAGCCCCAGCATTTT. This gives the protein CASSSTGHQPQHF.

The rearrangement joins TRBV11-3 to TRBJ2-1; TRBD1 aligns across 10 bases. The CDR3 is 15 residues long. The ends lost 1 base at V and 7 bases at J; junction bases unmatched: 4. Germline assignment: CDR1 SGHNT and CDR2 YENEEA. The CDR3: CASSLGQGALNEQFF. The CDR3 coding sequence is TGTGCCAGCAGCTTAGGACAGGGGGCGCTTAATGAGCAGTTCTTC.

The J gene is TRBJ2-4, the V gene TRBV6-5; 9 bases agree with TRBD1. Germline loops: CDR1 MNHEY, CDR2 SVGAGI. J was trimmed by 6 bases and V by 4 bases; bases with no gene match: 4. CDR3 length: 14 amino acids. CDR3 DNA: TGTGCCAGCAGTTTGGGACAGGGCGGAAACATTCAGTACTTC. Its protein product is CASSLGQGGNIQYF.

V usage is TRBV10-3 and J usage is TRBJ1-1; TRBD1 might be the D (5 bases). This CDR3 has 14 residues. In germline, CDR1 is ENHRY, CDR2 SYGVKD. V shed 3 bases and J shed 0 bases, with 8 bases lying between them. The CDR3 loop is CAISDTGMNTEAFF. The CDR3 nucleotides read TGTGCCATCAGTGATACAGGCATGAACACTGAAGCTTTCTTT.

V gene TRBV11-2 combines with J gene TRBJ2-7; TRBD1 is a possible D gene (6 bases). This CDR3 comprises 14 residues. Germline CDR1 SGHAT, CDR2 FQNNGV. V shed 5 bases and J shed 5 bases, with 16 bases lying between them. The CDR3 reads CASSVRFRGHEQYF. CDR3 DNA: TGTGCCAGCAGCGTACGGTTCAGGGGTCACGAGCAGTACTTC.

The chain combines TRBV19 with TRBJ2-1; a possible D gene is TRBD1 (6 bases). This CDR3 has 17 amino acids. Trimming removed 4 bases from V and 0 bases from J, with 16 bases in between. From germline, CDR1 is LNHDA and CDR2 SQIVND (reference sequence). The CDR3, as DNA: TGTGCCAGTAGTAACGACGGACAGTCTCGCTCCTACAATGAGCAGTTCTTC. It translates to CASSNDGQSRSYNEQFF.

This sequence joins TRBV29-1 and TRBJ1-2; 8 nucleotides align to TRBD1. The ends lost 5 bases at V and 10 bases at J; junction bases unmatched: 9. The CDR3 contains 12 residues. CDR1 is SQVTM and CDR2 is ANQGSEA in the germline V gene. The CDR3 here is CSVIGQGTHYTF. In DNA, the CDR3 is TGCAGCGTTATTGGACAGGGAACTCACTACACCTTC.

This chain joins TRBV7-2 and TRBJ2-7; 8 bases agree with TRBD2. The CDR3 has 16 residues. Germline V CDR1 and CDR2: SGHTA, FQGNSA. Germline trimming cut 1 base from V and 4 bases from J; bases unmatched to any gene: 9. CDR3 in DNA: TGTGCCAGCAGCTTAGGCCCTCGCGGGAGGAAGTACGAGCAGTACTTC. It translates to CASSLGPRGRKYEQYF.

V and J are TRBV29-1 and TRBJ2-7; 10 bases map to TRBD1. The trim removed 6 bases at V and 1 base at J, leaving 3 bases unmatched. There are 13 residues in the CDR3. Germline CDR1 and CDR2: SQVTM and ANQGSEA. The CDR3 protein is CSVGQGGSYEQYF. DNA for the CDR3: TGCAGCGTAGGACAGGGGGGTTCCTACGAGCAGTACTTC.

The genes are TRBV10-3 and TRBJ1-4; a possible D gene is TRBD1 (5 bases). V lost 0 bases and J lost 4, with 9 bases in between. The CDR3 has 15 residues. CDR1 and CDR2 from the germline V gene are ENHRY and SYGVKD. CDR3 nucleotides: TGTGCCATCAGTGAGTCGAAGACAGATAATGAAAAACTGTTTTTT. Translating it yields CAISESKTDNEKLFF.

The J gene is TRBJ1-2, the V gene TRBV9; D remains unclear. The CDR3 is 13 residues long. CDR1 is SGDLS, CDR2 YYNGEE, per germline. The ends were cut back, 1 base at V and 2 bases at J, with 6 bases in the middle. The CDR3 DNA follows: TGTGCCAGCAGCGTATTGGAGAACTATGGCTACACCTTC. Translation: CASSVLENYGYTF.

This rearrangement joins TRBV27 to TRBJ2-3; 12 bases align to TRBD2. The CDR3 has 17 amino acids. The trim removed 6 bases at V and 1 base at J, leaving 8 bases unmatched. The germline V gene has CDR1 MNHEY and CDR2 SMNVEV (reference sequence). Written as DNA, the CDR3 is TGTGCCAGCAGGCGACTAGCGGGGGCGCGGGGCACAGATACGCAGTATTTT. Translated, it gives CASRRLAGARGTDTQYF.

The rearrangement uses TRBV19 and TRBJ2-2; the D gene is possibly TRBD2 (5 bases). The CDR3 is made up of 17 amino acids. CDR1 is LNHDA and CDR2 is SQIVND in the germline V gene (reference sequence). V shed 7 bases and J shed 0 bases, with 18 bases lying between them. CDR3 residues: CASTPRLYKTNTGELFF. CDR3 DNA: TGTGCCAGTACCCCCAGACTATATAAAACGAACACCGGGGAGCTGTTTTTT.

The chain is built from TRBV19 and TRBJ1-1; 7 nucleotides line up with TRBD1. From germline, CDR1 is LNHDA and CDR2 SQIVND (reference sequence). This CDR3 is 18 amino acids long. J was trimmed by 5 bases and V by 6 bases; bases with no gene match: 21. The CDR3 nucleotides read TGTGCCAGTAGCAATCGGTTGTTCACACAGGGGCGAGGGACTGAAGCTTTCTTT. It translates to CASSNRLFTQGRGTEAFF.

This clone was seen only once. The rearrangement joins TRBV9 to TRBJ1-3, with TRBD1 identical over 9 bases. CDR1 SGDLS and CDR2 YYNGEE come from the germline V gene. This CDR3 spans 16 amino acids. J gave up 3 bases and V 0 bases, and 4 bases lay outside the gene matches. The CDR3 nucleotides are TGTGCCAGCAGCGTAGGGGGGACAGGGTATGGAAACACCATATATTTT. Translation gives CASSVGGTGYGNTIYF.

This chain connects TRBV19 to TRBJ1-1; no clear D. Trimming left V 0 bases short and J 1 base short, with 3 bases between. Germline loops: CDR1 LNHDA, CDR2 SQIVND (reference sequence). The CDR3 is 13 amino acids. The CDR3 DNA sequence: TGTGCCAGTAGTATAGACAGGAACACTGAAGCTTTCTTT. Protein product: CASSIDRNTEAFF.

The V call is TRBV9, the J call TRBJ1-4; 8 positions match TRBD1. J gave up 9 bases and V 4 bases, and 14 bases lay outside the gene matches. From germline, CDR1 is SGDLS and CDR2 YYNGEE. The CDR3 extends over 16 amino acids. The CDR3 DNA reads as TGTGCCAGCAGCCCTGAGGGCCGGACAGGGCCAAAAAAACTGTTTTTT. Its translation: CASSPEGRTGPKKLFF.